The clone carrying this T cell receptor (beta chain) came up once. Random hexamers were used to reverse transcribe an amount of roughly 0.5 to 1 ug RNA. The TCR beta CDR3 was amplified by immunoSEQ multiplex PCR across 54 Vbeta, 13 Jbeta. TCRdb passed the immunoSEQ multiplex PCR reads through MiXCR, listing each CDR3 protein once. The table shows 350,000 to 550,000 distinct CDR3 sequences, with 75% to 90% occurring only once. The data belong to a study of CD8 T cells in Susac syndrome. This CDR3 has 13 amino acids. Trimming took off 5 bases at V and 3 bases at J, with 11 bases between the two ends. CDR1 is LGHNT, CDR2 FRNRAP, per germline.

Sequencing was done on a sample of CD8+ T cells from PBMCs. The V gene is TRBV12-5, the J gene TRBJ2-7; possibly TRBD1 for D (5 bases). The receptor was derived from a human donor with multiple sclerosis. CDR3 sequence (DNA): TGTGCTAGTGGTCCGGACACCATCTACGAGCAGTACTTC. This encodes CASGPDTIYEQYF.